This entry lists 30 T cell receptor beta chains sequenced from one sample in a study of blood T cell repertoires in COVID-19. Produced via immunoSEQ multiplex PCR; TCRdb's table is partial and in-frame only. The repertoire holds about 170,000 clones, with approximately 91% as singletons. Sequenced material: peripheral blood. These receptors all come from a man between 18 and 29 years old with COVID-19, enrolled during active disease.

The chain has TRBV27 and TRBJ2-7, with D maybe TRBD1 (5 bases). Per germline, CDR1 MNHEY and CDR2 SMNVEV (reference sequence). The CDR3 extends over 13 amino acids. Trimming removed 4 bases from V and 2 bases from J, with 9 bases in between. The CDR3, as DNA: TGTGCCAGCAGTTCCGACAGCCCCTACGAGCAGTACTTC. It yields the protein CASSSDSPYEQYF.

V and J are TRBV11-2 and TRBJ2-7, with 9 positions matching TRBD1. This CDR3 comprises 15 residues. The V gene end was trimmed by 1 base and the J gene end by 0 bases; junction bases not matched to a gene: 1. Germline values: CDR1 SGHAT, CDR2 FQNNGV. The CDR3, as DNA: TGTGCCAGCAGCTTAGGACAGGGGGTCTCCTACGAGCAGTACTTC. Translation gives CASSLGQGVSYEQYF.

The chain links TRBV9 to TRBJ2-3; D uncertain. The CDR3 has 13 residues. The V gene's germline CDR1 is SGDLS and CDR2 YYNGEE. Trimming stripped 3 bases from V and 0 bases from J, with 5 bases between. The CDR3 DNA follows: TGTGCCAGCAGCGGCACTAGCACAGATACGCAGTATTTT. Protein product: CASSGTSTDTQYF. The variable domain in full, completed from reference TRBV9 and TRBJ2-3, reads DSGVTQTPKHLITATGQRVTLRCSPRSGDLSVYWYQQSLDQGLQFLIQYYNGEERAKGNILERFSAQQFPDLHSELNLSSLELGDSALYFCASSGTSTDTQYFGPGTRLTVL.

The chain couples TRBV7-2 to TRBJ2-5; 14 bases agree with TRBD2. CDR1 is SGHTA and CDR2 is FQGNSA in the germline V gene. This CDR3 is built from 15 residues. J gave up 6 bases and V 5 bases, and 5 bases lay outside the gene matches. The CDR3 loop reads CASSLTSGRGQTQYF. The CDR3 DNA sequence: TGTGCCAGCAGCCTGACTAGCGGGAGGGGGCAGACCCAGTACTTC.

The chain employs TRBV5-1 and TRBJ1-6, with a tentative D call TRBD1 (5 bases). CDR1 is SGHRS and CDR2 is YFSETQ in the germline V gene. The CDR3 contains 17 residues. Trimming pared 2 bases from V and 5 bases from J, leaving 17 bases between. The CDR3 loop reads CASSFRPQGKDNSPLHF. DNA for the CDR3: TGCGCCAGCAGCTTTAGACCCCAGGGAAAGGATAATTCACCCCTCCACTTT.

This chain connects TRBV5-1 to TRBJ2-1, with TRBD1 matching over 12 bases. The length of the CDR3 is 17 residues. The J segment lost 5 bases and the V segment lost 4 bases, leaving 10 bases of the junction unmatched. In germline, CDR1 is SGHRS, CDR2 YFSETQ. CDR3 sequence: CASSRRDRGRIDNEQFF. CDR3 bases: TGCGCCAGCAGCCGCCGGGACAGGGGGCGTATTGACAATGAGCAGTTCTTC.

The chain recombines TRBV5-4 with TRBJ1-6; no clear D. The germline V gene has CDR1 SGHNT and CDR2 YYREEE (reference sequence). The ends were cut back, 0 bases at V and 7 bases at J, with 11 bases in the middle. The CDR3 consists of 15 residues. The CDR3, as DNA: TGTGCCAGCAGCTTGGTGCGGGGAGAGAATTCACCCCTCCACTTT. Translated, it gives CASSLVRGENSPLHF.

The V call is TRBV30, the J call TRBJ2-1; 9 positions agree with TRBD2. Germline trimming cut 5 bases from V and 5 bases from J; bases unmatched to any gene: 13. Germline lookup yields CDR1 GTSNPN and CDR2 SVGIG (reference sequence). This CDR3 spans 16 amino acids. The CDR3 nucleotides are TGTGCCTGGTCCCCGGGGACTAGCATGTCCGACAATGAGCAGTTCTTC. Its translation is CAWSPGTSMSDNEQFF.

This chain links TRBV5-4 with TRBJ2-7; TRBD1 matches 8 bases. CDR1 is SGHNT and CDR2 is YYREEE in the germline V gene (reference sequence). J was trimmed by 5 bases and V by 2 bases; bases with no gene match: 3. This CDR3 has 13 residues. This CDR3 reads CASSLGQGNEQYF. For the CDR3, the DNA is TGTGCCAGCAGCTTAGGACAGGGTAACGAGCAGTACTTC.

This chain joins TRBV6-5 and TRBJ2-7, with 10 bases lining up with TRBD1. V gave up 5 bases and J gave up 3 bases; unmatched junction bases: 4. Germline V lookup: CDR1 MNHEY, CDR2 SVGAGI. The CDR3 sequence is 14 residues long. The CDR3, as DNA: TGTGCCAGCAGTCGGGGACAGGGGAACTACGAGCAGTACTTC. Its protein product is CASSRGQGNYEQYF.

This sequence joins TRBV5-1 and TRBJ1-4; no firm D call. Between the trimmed V and J ends, which lost 0 bases and 7 bases, there was a span of 10 bases. CDR1 is SGHRS and CDR2 is YFSETQ in the germline V gene. The CDR3 extends over 14 amino acids. CDR3 in amino acids: CASSLGGQSEKLFF. The CDR3 DNA follows: TGCGCCAGCAGCTTGGGAGGTCAAAGTGAAAAACTGTTTTTT. The variable domain in full, completed from reference TRBV5-1 and TRBJ1-4, reads KAGVTQTPRYLIKTRGQQVTLSCSPISGHRSVSWYQQTPGQGLQFLFEYFSETQRNKGNFPGRFSGRQFSNSRSEMNVSTLELGDSALYLCASSLGGQSEKLFFGSGTQLSVL.

The chain recombines TRBV10-1 with TRBJ2-3, with D tentatively TRBD2 (5 bases). There are 14 residues in the CDR3. Between the trimmed V and J ends, which lost 3 bases and 5 bases, there was a span of 12 bases. Germline V gene data show CDR1 as WNHNN and CDR2 as SYGVQD (reference sequence). The CDR3 reads CASSDAYRGDTQYF. The CDR3, as DNA: TGCGCCAGCAGTGATGCCTACCGGGGAGATACGCAGTATTTT.

The chain joins TRBV7-8 to TRBJ1-2; D remains ambiguous. The CDR3 is made up of 14 amino acids. The V gene's germline CDR1 is SGHVS and CDR2 FQNEAQ. The V and J ends lost 2 bases and 9 bases respectively, with 16 bases between them. CDR3 coding DNA: TGTGCCAGCAGCTTATTGTCAGGCTCATTGAGCTACACCTTC. It is translated as CASSLLSGSLSYTF.

J is TRBJ2-7 and V is TRBV6-2 or TRBV6-3; TRBD2 aligns across 8 bases. CDR1 is MNHEY and CDR2 is SVGEGT in the germline V gene. The CDR3 covers 17 residues. After removal of 0 bases from V and 7 bases from J, the junction contained 14 bases not matched to a gene. CDR3 nucleotides: TGTGCCAGCAGTTACTCGACGTACTTGGCGGGAGGTGTTGAGCAGTACTTC. This gives the protein CASSYSTYLAGGVEQYF.

The chain employs TRBV13 and TRBJ2-7; maybe TRBD1 (6 bases). The CDR3 sequence is 14 residues long. V was clipped by 5 bases and J by 0 bases, with 11 bases between them. In germline, CDR1 is PRHDT, CDR2 FYEKMQ (reference sequence). The CDR3 here is CASSPQGSSYEQYF. CDR3 sequence (DNA): TGTGCCAGCAGCCCCCAGGGGAGCTCCTACGAGCAGTACTTC.

The gene calls are TRBV5-6 and TRBJ2-7; D not resolved. Trimming shortened V by 2 bases and J by 4 bases, and 10 bases separated the two germline ends. The CDR3 has 13 amino acids. CDR1 is SGHDT, CDR2 YYEEEE, per germline. The DNA of the CDR3 is TGTGCCAGCAGCTTCGGTGAGGTGTACGAGCAGTACTTC. It encodes CASSFGEVYEQYF.

This clone appeared a few times. V gene TRBV6-5 combines with J gene TRBJ2-7; D may be TRBD2 (6 bases). V was cut by 2 bases and J by 6 bases, with 8 bases left in between. CDR1 is MNHEY and CDR2 is SVGAGI in the germline V gene. The CDR3 extends over 12 amino acids. The CDR3 sequence is CASSYVGGEQYF. CDR3 bases: TGTGCCAGCAGTTACGTGGGGGGCGAGCAGTACTTC.

The rearrangement links TRBV5-1 to TRBJ1-2, with D possibly being TRBD1 (5 bases). CDR3 length equals 14 residues. CDR1 and CDR2 (germline): SGHRS, YFSETQ. V was pared by 4 bases and J by 3 bases, with 13 bases between. The CDR3 sequence is CASSGGGIDYGYTF. CDR3 in DNA: TGCGCCAGCAGCGGCGGGGGGATCGACTATGGCTACACCTTC. The full variable domain, rest sourced from reference TRBV5-1 and TRBJ1-2, is KAGVTQTPRYLIKTRGQQVTLSCSPISGHRSVSWYQQTPGQGLQFLFEYFSETQRNKGNFPGRFSGRQFSNSRSEMNVSTLELGDSALYLCASSGGGIDYGYTFGSGTRLTVV.

This rearrangement joins TRBV30 to TRBJ2-2; weak D call: TRBD1 (5 bases). Trimming took off 5 bases at V and 6 bases at J, with 13 bases between the two ends. The germline V gene has CDR1 GTSNPN and CDR2 SVGIG (reference sequence). The CDR3 is made up of 13 amino acids. The CDR3 DNA reads TGTGCCTGGGACCCCAGGGTGGCCGGGGAGCTGTTTTTT. Amino acid sequence: CAWDPRVAGELFF.

V and J are TRBV19 and TRBJ1-2, with D unclear. This CDR3 has 15 amino acids. The V end lost 7 bases, the J end lost 5 bases, and 20 bases lay between the germline ends. CDR1 and CDR2 from the germline V gene are LNHDA and SQIVND (reference sequence). CDR3 DNA sequence: TGTGCCAGTACTAACTCTGCGGGATCCCTTTATGGCTACACCTTC. Its translation is CASTNSAGSLYGYTF.

V usage is TRBV7-2 and J usage is TRBJ2-3; 9 bases fit TRBD2. V lost 2 bases, J lost 5 bases, and 8 bases stayed unmatched. This CDR3 spans 16 amino acids. Germline V gene data show CDR1 as SGHTA and CDR2 as FQGNSA. The CDR3 sequence: CASSLRQREVIDTQYF. In DNA form, the CDR3 reads TGTGCCAGCAGCTTACGCCAGCGGGAGGTCATAGATACGCAGTATTTT.

V and J are TRBV9 and TRBJ1-1, with 9 bases aligning to TRBD1. Per germline, CDR1 SGDLS and CDR2 YYNGEE. The CDR3 is made up of 16 amino acids. V gave up 3 bases and J gave up 1 base; unmatched junction bases: 7. As DNA, the CDR3 is TGTGCCAGCAGCGCCACGGACAGGGGTTGGAACACTGAAGCTTTCTTT. This translates into CASSATDRGWNTEAFF.

The V and J genes are TRBV7-8 and TRBJ2-5; unclear D gene. Trimming stripped 10 bases from V and 2 bases from J, with 20 bases between. Germline V gene lookup returns CDR1 SGHVS and CDR2 FQNEAQ. The CDR3 is 15 amino acids. CDR3 residues: CATESALGVQETQYF. In DNA form, the CDR3 reads TGTGCCACCGAATCTGCCCTCGGTGTTCAAGAGACCCAGTACTTC.

This clone was seen only once. The chain is built from TRBV9 and TRBJ2-1; TRBD2 is a possible D gene (6 bases). CDR3 length equals 16 residues. Germline-derived CDR1 and CDR2 are SGDLS and YYNGEE. V lost 0 bases and J lost 6, with 16 bases in between. CDR3 sequence: CASSVGPLLASNEQFF. CDR3 bases: TGTGCCAGCAGCGTAGGCCCTCTCCTAGCGAGCAATGAGCAGTTCTTC.

This clone has just a few counts. V is TRBV11-2 and J is TRBJ2-1; D is possibly TRBD2 (5 bases). From germline, CDR1 is SGHAT and CDR2 FQNNGV. This CDR3 comprises 15 residues. V was pared by 0 bases and J by 4 bases, with 10 bases between. As DNA, the CDR3 is TGTGCCAGCAGCTTAGATGTCGGGGTGTACAATGAGCAGTTCTTC. Amino acid sequence: CASSLDVGVYNEQFF.

Details on this clone: The identical CDR3 is also encoded by other nucleotide sequences in the sample. V gene TRBV28 combines with J gene TRBJ1-2; possibly TRBD1 for D (5 bases). Germline CDR1 is MDHEN and CDR2 is SYDVKM. The V end was cut by 1 base, the J end by 4 bases, with 7 bases between. CDR3 length equals 13 residues. The CDR3 coding sequence is TGTGCCAGCAGTTTATCAGGGTTCTATGGCTACACCTTC. Translated: CASSLSGFYGYTF.

V is TRBV20-1 and J is TRBJ2-7; D is unclear. Between the trimmed V and J ends, which lost 6 bases and 5 bases, there was a span of 11 bases. Germline-derived CDR1 and CDR2 are DFQATT and SNEGSKA (reference sequence). The CDR3 spans 11 residues. The CDR3 reads CSAPSGHEQYF. Here the CDR3 DNA reads TGCAGTGCCCCAAGTGGGCACGAGCAGTACTTC.

This clone occurred a few times. V is TRBV4-2 and J is TRBJ2-1, with a tentative D call TRBD1 (5 bases). This CDR3 has 16 amino acids. CDR1 is LGHNA, CDR2 YNFKEQ, per germline. Trimming took off 2 bases at V and 0 bases at J, with 11 bases between the two ends. This chain's CDR3 is CASSQNRSYSYNEQFF. CDR3 nucleotides: TGTGCCAGCAGCCAAAACAGGAGTTACTCCTACAATGAGCAGTTCTTC.

The chain couples TRBV7-2 to TRBJ1-2, with 7 bases lining up with TRBD1. Germline V gives CDR1 SGHTA, CDR2 FQGNSA. The trim removed 5 bases at V and 0 bases at J, leaving 6 bases unmatched. This CDR3 has 15 residues. CDR3 amino acids: CASSPNQGANYGYTF. CDR3 sequence (DNA): TGTGCCAGCAGCCCGAACCAGGGGGCTAACTATGGCTACACCTTC.

This chain joins TRBV19 and TRBJ1-5; the D gene is possibly TRBD1 (5 bases). V lost 7 bases and J 1 base, leaving 11 bases between the germline ends. The length of the CDR3 is 14 residues. Per the germline V gene, CDR1 is LNHDA and CDR2 is SQIVND (reference sequence). In DNA form, the CDR3 reads TGTGCCAGTAACGAACAGGTCAGCAATCAGCCCCAGCATTTT. Encoded protein: CASNEQVSNQPQHF.